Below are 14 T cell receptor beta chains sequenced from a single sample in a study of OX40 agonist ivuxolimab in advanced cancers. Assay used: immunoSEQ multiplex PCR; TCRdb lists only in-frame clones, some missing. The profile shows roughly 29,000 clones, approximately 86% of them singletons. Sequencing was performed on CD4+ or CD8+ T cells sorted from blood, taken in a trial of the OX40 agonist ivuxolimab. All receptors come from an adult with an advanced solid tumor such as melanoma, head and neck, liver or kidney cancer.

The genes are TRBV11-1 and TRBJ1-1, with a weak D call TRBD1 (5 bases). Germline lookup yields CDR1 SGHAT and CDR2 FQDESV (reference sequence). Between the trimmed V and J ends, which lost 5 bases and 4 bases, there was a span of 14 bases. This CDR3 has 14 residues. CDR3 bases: TGTGCCAGCAGCAACCTCGGCGGGGGCACTGAAGCTTTCTTT. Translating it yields CASSNLGGGTEAFF. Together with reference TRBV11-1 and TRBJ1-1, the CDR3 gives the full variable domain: EAEVAQSPRYKITEKSQAVAFWCDPISGHATLYWYRQILGQGPELLVQFQDESVVDDSQLPKDRFSAERLKGVDSTLKIQPAELGDSAMYLCASSNLGGGTEAFFGQGTRLTVV.

CDR3 in amino acids: CASIQTSASSTDTQYF. The CDR3 DNA follows: TGTGCCAGCATCCAGACTAGCGCAAGTTCCACAGATACGCAGTATTTT. The chain combines TRBV6-4 with TRBJ2-3; 8 bases match TRBD2. V trimming: 7 bases; J trimming: 2 bases; junction bases outside the gene matches: 11. This CDR3 is 16 amino acids long. The V gene's germline CDR1 is MRHNA and CDR2 SNTAGT.

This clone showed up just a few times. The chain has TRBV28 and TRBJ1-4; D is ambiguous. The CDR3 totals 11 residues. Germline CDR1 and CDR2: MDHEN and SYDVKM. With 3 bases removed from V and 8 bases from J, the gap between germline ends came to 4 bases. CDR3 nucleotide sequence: TGTGCCAGCAGTTTTAACGAAAAACTGTTTTTT. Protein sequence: CASSFNEKLFF.

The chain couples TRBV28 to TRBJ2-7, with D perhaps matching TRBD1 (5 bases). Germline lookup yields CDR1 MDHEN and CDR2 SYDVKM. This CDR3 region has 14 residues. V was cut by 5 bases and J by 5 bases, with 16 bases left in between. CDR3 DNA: TGTGCCAGCAGTACCTCCCGACAGCAGAACGAGCAGTACTTC. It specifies CASSTSRQQNEQYF.

The CDR3 here is CASSSDLTAYSNQPQHF. The CDR3 region has the DNA TGTGCCAGCAGTTCCGACTTGACAGCGTATAGCAATCAGCCCCAGCATTTT. The V and J genes are TRBV6-7 and TRBJ1-5, with D possibly being TRBD1 (5 bases). TRBV6-7 is given ORF status, its function remaining uncertain. V gave up 4 bases and J gave up 0 bases, with 16 bases separating them. CDR3 size: 17 residues.

CDR3 coding DNA: TGCGCCAGCAGCCTCGCCCTTCGGCAGGGGGCGACAGATACGCAGTATTTT. Amino acids: CASSLALRQGATDTQYF. The chain links TRBV5-1 to TRBJ2-3; 8 nucleotides agree with TRBD1. V shed 4 bases and J 3 bases; nucleotides not matched to a gene: 13. CDR3 length equals 17 residues. CDR1 and CDR2 from the germline V gene are SGHRS and YFSETQ.

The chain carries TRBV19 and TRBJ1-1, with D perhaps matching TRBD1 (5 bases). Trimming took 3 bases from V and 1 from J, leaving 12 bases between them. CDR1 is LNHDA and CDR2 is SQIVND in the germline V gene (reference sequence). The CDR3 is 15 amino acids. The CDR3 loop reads CASSIFRAPNTEAFF. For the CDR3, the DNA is TGTGCCAGTAGTATTTTCAGGGCCCCGAACACTGAAGCTTTCTTT.

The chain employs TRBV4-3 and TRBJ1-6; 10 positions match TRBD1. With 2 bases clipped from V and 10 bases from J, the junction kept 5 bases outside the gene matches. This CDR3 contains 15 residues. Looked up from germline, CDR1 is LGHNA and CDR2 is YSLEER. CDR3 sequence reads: CASSQSTGGLSPLHF. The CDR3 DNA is TGCGCCAGCAGCCAATCGACAGGGGGCTTATCACCCCTCCACTTT.

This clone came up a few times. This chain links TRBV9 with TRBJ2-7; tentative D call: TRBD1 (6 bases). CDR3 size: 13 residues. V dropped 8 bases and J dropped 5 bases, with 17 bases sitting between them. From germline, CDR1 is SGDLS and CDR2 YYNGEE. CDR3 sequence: CASNFRGIDEQYF. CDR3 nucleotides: TGTGCCAGTAACTTCAGGGGAATCGACGAGCAGTACTTC.

The CDR3 sequence is CASSLTGTTDTQYF. In DNA form, the CDR3 reads TGTGCCAGCAGCTTAACGGGTACCACAGATACGCAGTATTTT. V gene TRBV7-9 combines with J gene TRBJ2-3; D is unresolved. V was trimmed by 2 bases and J by 2 bases, leaving 8 bases between them. CDR3 size: 14 residues. Germline V gene data show CDR1 as SEHNR and CDR2 as FQNEAQ (reference sequence). Together with reference TRBV7-9 and TRBJ2-3, the CDR3 gives the full variable domain: DTGVSQNPRHKITKRGQNVTFRCDPISEHNRLYWYRQTLGQGPEFLTYFQNEAQLEKSRLLSDRFSAERPKGSFSTLEIQRTEQGDSAMYLCASSLTGTTDTQYFGPGTRLTVL.

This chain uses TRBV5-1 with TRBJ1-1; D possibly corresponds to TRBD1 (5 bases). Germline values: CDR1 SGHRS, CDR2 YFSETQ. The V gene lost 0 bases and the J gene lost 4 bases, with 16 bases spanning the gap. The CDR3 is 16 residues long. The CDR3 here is CASSLEWGGSGTEAFF. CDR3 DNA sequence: TGCGCCAGCAGCTTGGAATGGGGGGGGTCAGGCACTGAAGCTTTCTTT.

CDR3 amino acids: CASRHSTTSLEYEQYF. CDR3 coding DNA: TGCGCCAGCAGACACTCGACTACCAGCCTAGAGTACGAGCAGTACTTC. The chain combines TRBV4-3 with TRBJ2-7; tentatively, D is TRBD2 (5 bases). CDR3 length: 16 amino acids. With 6 bases removed from V and 4 bases from J, the gap between germline ends came to 22 bases. Germline V gene lookup returns CDR1 LGHNA and CDR2 YSLEER.

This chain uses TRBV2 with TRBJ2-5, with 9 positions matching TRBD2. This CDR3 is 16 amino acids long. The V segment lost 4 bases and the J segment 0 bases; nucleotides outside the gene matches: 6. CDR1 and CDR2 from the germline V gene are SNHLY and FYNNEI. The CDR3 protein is CASSGGLAGYQETQYF. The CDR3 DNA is TGTGCCAGCAGTGGGGGACTAGCCGGCTACCAAGAGACCCAGTACTTC.

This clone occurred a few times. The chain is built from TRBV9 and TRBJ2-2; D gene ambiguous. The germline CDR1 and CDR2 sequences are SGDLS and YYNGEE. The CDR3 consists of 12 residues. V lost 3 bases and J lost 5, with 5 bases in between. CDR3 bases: TGTGCCAGCAGCGGGGGAACCGGGGAGCTGTTTTTT. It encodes CASSGGTGELFF.